These 5 T cell receptor beta chains came from one sample sequenced in a study of blood T cell repertoires in COVID-19. Profiling relied on immunoSEQ multiplex PCR, and the TCRdb table lists in-frame clones only, not all of them. The sample includes 150,000 or so clones, around 89% seen only once; the top ten take 2.5% to 3%. The sequenced sample consisted of peripheral blood. Receptor source: a man in his 60s with active or convalescent COVID-19.

This clone was observed once. This chain uses TRBV3-1 (or the pseudogene TRBV3-2) with TRBJ2-1; the match to TRBD2 covers 8 bases. CDR3 length equals 15 residues. V dropped 3 bases and J dropped 6; count of bases not matched to a gene: 7. Germline CDR1 reads LGHDT; CDR2 reads YNNKEL (reference sequence). CDR3 in amino acids: CASSQPGGALNEQFF. The CDR3 DNA reads as TGTGCCAGCAGCCAGCCGGGGGGGGCTCTCAATGAGCAGTTCTTC.

The chain joins TRBV4-2 to TRBJ2-5; TRBD2 might be the D (5 bases). With 1 base removed from V and 3 bases from J, the gap between germline ends came to 9 bases. The CDR3 consists of 14 residues. Germline loops: CDR1 LGHNA, CDR2 YNFKEQ. CDR3 sequence (DNA): TGTGCCAGCAGCCAAGGTACTAGGAAAGAGACCCAGTACTTC. Its translation is CASSQGTRKETQYF.

The gene calls are TRBV27 and TRBJ1-2; 9 positions match TRBD1. V shed 5 bases and J 7 bases; nucleotides not matched to a gene: 5. CDR1 and CDR2 (germline): MNHEY, SMNVEV (reference sequence). This CDR3 spans 13 amino acids. In DNA, the CDR3 is TGTGCCAGCAGTACAGGGGGCCGTCGTGGCTACACCTTC. Amino acid sequence: CASSTGGRRGYTF.

This chain connects TRBV7-2 to TRBJ2-4; TRBD2 might be the D (7 bases). CDR3 size: 17 residues. The V and J ends lost 1 base and 0 bases respectively, with 13 bases between them. Germline V lookup: CDR1 SGHTA, CDR2 FQGNSA. CDR3 DNA sequence: TGTGCCAGCAGCTTAGTAGGGGGGGCGGGAGCCAAAAACATTCAGTACTTC. Its protein is CASSLVGGAGAKNIQYF.

V is TRBV30 and J is TRBJ2-6; D is unclear. The ends were cut back, 0 bases at V and 0 bases at J, with 9 bases in the middle. This CDR3 contains 16 residues. Germline CDR1 GTSNPN, CDR2 SVGIG (reference sequence). CDR3 bases: TGTGCCTGGAGTGTACTGGTCCCCTCTGGGGCCAACGTCCTGACTTTC. It is translated as CAWSVLVPSGANVLTF.